What follows are 18 T cell receptor beta chains derived from one specimen sequenced in a study of blood T cells in healthy people across ages. A J-beta primer mix and a sample-barcoded 5' primer were used in a second PCR of roughly 6 to 11 cycles. TCRdb fed the 5' RACE reads into MiXCR, producing one record per CDR3 protein. Among about 1.8 million distinct CDR3 sequences listed, 49% were seen once. Sequencing was performed on blood. The receptors were gathered from a woman aged 40 to 49 in good health.

The V gene is TRBV12-3 or TRBV12-4, the J gene TRBJ1-6, with unresolved D. The length of the CDR3 is 15 residues. Trimming took off 6 bases at V and 8 bases at J, with 17 bases between the two ends. In DNA form, the CDR3 reads TGTGCCAGCAGCCCCGATAGCGGCGAGTATTCACCCCTCCACTTT. Protein: CASSPDSGEYSPLHF.

This clonotype has a handful of counts. V is TRBV7-2 and J is TRBJ2-5; perhaps TRBD2 as D (6 bases). V gave up 5 bases and J gave up 1 base, with 14 bases separating them. CDR3 size: 15 residues. In germline, CDR1 is SGHTA, CDR2 FQGNSA. The CDR3 DNA reads TGTGCCAGCAGCACTAGCAGGGTTCTCCAAGAGACCCAGTACTTC. It codes for CASSTSRVLQETQYF.

V and J are TRBV3-1 and TRBJ2-3; D uncertain. The CDR3 consists of 13 residues. The V end lost 4 bases, the J end lost 6 bases, and 11 bases lay between the germline ends. CDR1 is LGHDT and CDR2 is YNNKEL in the germline V gene (reference sequence). CDR3 sequence reads: CASSLSMPDTQYF. CDR3 DNA: TGTGCCAGCAGCCTGTCTATGCCCGATACGCAGTATTTT.

The rearrangement links TRBV5-6 to TRBJ1-2; D gene ambiguous. CDR1 and CDR2 from the germline V gene are SGHDT and YYEEEE. The ends were cut back, 4 bases at V and 8 bases at J, with 15 bases in the middle. CDR3 length: 13 amino acids. The DNA for the CDR3 is TGTGCCAGCAGCCGAGGACCGACGGGCGGCTACACCTTC. This sequence encodes CASSRGPTGGYTF. The variable domain in full, completed from reference TRBV5-6 and TRBJ1-2, reads DAGVTQSPTHLIKTRGQQVTLRCSPKSGHDTVSWYQQALGQGPQFIFQYYEEEERQRGNFPDRFSGHQFPNYSSELNVNALLLGDSALYLCASSRGPTGGYTFGSGTRLTVV.

V is TRBV28 and J is TRBJ1-5, with a possible D match to TRBD1 (5 bases). The CDR3 extends over 14 amino acids. Per germline, CDR1 MDHEN and CDR2 SYDVKM. V was pared by 5 bases and J by 1 base, with 9 bases between. The CDR3 spells CASSTTVSNQPQHF. DNA of the CDR3: TGTGCCAGCAGTACGACAGTAAGCAATCAGCCCCAGCATTTT.

The V gene is TRBV6-1, the J gene TRBJ1-2; TRBD1 is a possible D gene (5 bases). CDR1 is MNHNS, CDR2 SASEGT, per germline. V was trimmed by 0 bases and J by 4 bases, leaving 15 bases between them. The CDR3 is made up of 16 amino acids. The CDR3, as DNA: TGTGCCAGCAGTGAAGCGATTGGTGCAGGGACCTATGGCTACACCTTC. This encodes CASSEAIGAGTYGYTF.

V and J are TRBV12-3 or TRBV12-4 and TRBJ2-3; TRBD2 aligns across 8 bases. The CDR3 runs to 15 residues. The V gene end was trimmed by 7 bases and the J gene end by 4 bases; junction bases not matched to a gene: 10. The CDR3: CASNYHTGGADTQYF. The CDR3 DNA sequence: TGTGCCAGCAACTACCACACGGGAGGGGCAGATACGCAGTATTTT.

A word on this clonotype: A junction end diverges from the germline sequence, so it may reflect a read error. This chain uses TRBV6-2 or TRBV6-3 with TRBJ2-3, with D tentatively TRBD2 (5 bases). Germline CDR1 MNHEY, CDR2 SVGEGT. The CDR3 is 15 amino acids. CDR3 residues: CTSRVSGVSTDTQYF. The CDR3 nucleotides are TGTACCAGCAGAGTTTCCGGGGTAAGCACAGATACGCAGTATTTT.

V gene TRBV23-1 combines with J gene TRBJ2-5; D possibly corresponds to TRBD2 (6 bases). TRBV23-1 is annotated as an ORF whose role is uncertain. Trimming left V 6 bases short and J 0 bases short, with 17 bases between. This CDR3 spans 16 amino acids. As DNA, the CDR3 is TGCGCCAGCAGCCTAACGCGGCGGGGTAACCAAGAGACCCAGTACTTC. This encodes CASSLTRRGNQETQYF.

This chain uses TRBV25-1 with TRBJ1-1; TRBD1 is a possible D gene (5 bases). From germline, CDR1 is MGHDK and CDR2 SYGVNS. The CDR3 extends over 12 amino acids. V gave up 7 bases and J gave up 3 bases, with 9 bases separating them. The CDR3 DNA reads TGTGCCAGCACGATGGGGGACACTGAAGCTTTCTTT. The encoded protein is CASTMGDTEAFF.

The chain joins TRBV7-2 to TRBJ2-7; 12 bases align to TRBD2. Germline CDR1 and CDR2: SGHTA and FQGNSA. This CDR3 has 15 amino acids. The V gene end was trimmed by 4 bases and the J gene end by 4 bases; junction bases not matched to a gene: 5. CDR3 in DNA: TGTGCCAGCAGCTCCCTAGCGGGGGGGCGGTACGAGCAGTACTTC. Its protein is CASSSLAGGRYEQYF.

Comment on this clonotype: Germline is not matched at one junction end, which may reflect a read error. V is TRBV6-2 or TRBV6-3 and J is TRBJ2-6; perhaps TRBD2 as D (6 bases). The CDR3 covers 16 residues. In germline, CDR1 is MNHEY, CDR2 SVGEGT. CDR3 sequence: CASRGLNSSGANALTF. CDR3 bases: TGTGCCAGCAGGGGACTGAACAGCTCTGGGGCCAACGCCCTGACTTTC.

In its sample, this clonotype was seen a few times. The J gene is TRBJ2-1, the V gene TRBV27; tentative D call: TRBD2 (5 bases). The germline V gene has CDR1 MNHEY and CDR2 SMNVEV (reference sequence). V dropped 3 bases and J dropped 3 bases, with 6 bases sitting between them. The CDR3 has 13 residues. The CDR3 region has the DNA TGTGCCAGCAGTTTCGGGGTCTACAATGAGCAGTTCTTC. Residues: CASSFGVYNEQFF.

The rearrangement links TRBV2 to TRBJ1-4; the match to TRBD1 covers 9 bases. The CDR3 consists of 17 residues. Germline V gives CDR1 SNHLY, CDR2 FYNNEI. V trimming: 7 bases; J trimming: 8 bases; junction bases outside the gene matches: 17. The CDR3 region is CASKLVGQGVREEKLFF. The CDR3 DNA reads TGTGCCAGCAAGTTGGTGGGACAGGGTGTTCGGGAGGAAAAACTGTTTTTT.

This chain connects TRBV5-5 to TRBJ2-3, with a possible D match to TRBD2 (6 bases). CDR1 and CDR2 from the germline V gene are SGHKS and YYEKEE (reference sequence). This CDR3 comprises 16 residues. The germline V and J ends were trimmed by 2 bases and 3 bases, with 16 bases remaining between them. DNA of the CDR3: TGTGCCAGCAGCTTCCAGTTGGCGGGAAGGACAGATACGCAGTATTTT. It is translated as CASSFQLAGRTDTQYF.

This clonotype was counted many times. The chain recombines TRBV7-9 with TRBJ2-7, with TRBD1 as a possible D gene (5 bases). Germline V gene data show CDR1 as SEHNR and CDR2 as FQNEAQ (reference sequence). Trimming stripped 5 bases from V and 0 bases from J, with 8 bases between. The CDR3 totals 13 residues. The CDR3 nucleotides read TGTGCCAGCAGCCATAGGGGCTCCTACGAGCAGTACTTC. Translating gives CASSHRGSYEQYF.

The rearrangement uses TRBV4-3 and TRBJ1-4, with D maybe TRBD1 (6 bases). The CDR3 runs 15 residues. CDR1 and CDR2 from the germline V gene are LGHNA and YSLEER. V shed 4 bases and J shed 7 bases, with 16 bases lying between them. DNA of the CDR3: TGCGCCAGCAGCCCCTACAGGGCCTTTGGTGAAAAACTGTTTTTT. Translated: CASSPYRAFGEKLFF.

J is TRBJ2-1 and V is TRBV12-3 or TRBV12-4, with 8 bases aligning to TRBD1. V gave up 7 bases and J gave up 4 bases; unmatched junction bases: 9. The CDR3 sequence is 15 residues long. The DNA for the CDR3 is TGTGCCAGCACCCCTGGACAGGGCCAATACAATGAGCAGTTCTTC. It yields the protein CASTPGQGQYNEQFF.